The 29 T cell receptor beta chains reported below all come from one sample, sequenced in a study of metastatic and nonmetastatic thyroid tumors. TCRdb re-clonotyped the PCR reads through MiXCR. The sample holds 22,000 or so clones, 15% to 17% seen once. Patients underwent thyroid surgery, and none had received any treatment before it. The sample comprised blood. Receptors originate from a female donor with papillary thyroid cancer or a benign thyroid nodule (not recorded which). Some clones in this sample may be carry-over from other donors' samples.

There are a few counts of this clone. It may be a read error: a sequence one base away is much more abundant. This same CDR3 is encoded by further DNA sequences in the sample. The chain employs TRBV10-3 and TRBJ2-1, with 14 bases matching TRBD2. The CDR3 runs 13 residues. Trimming removed 10 bases from V and 7 bases from J; junction bases left unmatched: 3. CDR1 is ENHRY, CDR2 SYGVKD, per germline. The CDR3 DNA sequence: TGTGCCACTAGGACTAGCGGGAGGAATGAGCAGTTCTTC. Residues: CATRTSGRNEQFF.

The table lists this clone with many counts. V usage is TRBV7-3 and J usage is TRBJ1-6; D unresolved. In germline, CDR1 is SGHTA, CDR2 FQGTGA. CDR3 length equals 17 residues. The V end lost 1 base, the J end lost 0 bases, and 10 bases lay between the germline ends. This CDR3 reads CASSLNWDSSYNSPLHF. CDR3 nucleotide sequence: TGTGCCAGCAGCTTAAACTGGGATAGCTCCTATAATTCACCCCTCCACTTT. Drawing the rest from reference TRBV7-3 and TRBJ1-6, the complete variable domain is GAGVSQTPSNKVTEKGKYVELRCDPISGHTALYWYRQSLGQGPEFLIYFQGTGAADDSGLPNDRFFAVRPEGSVSTLKIQRTERGDSAVYLCASSLNWDSSYNSPLHFGNGTRLTVT.

This clone was picked up a small number of times. The gene calls are TRBV7-2 and TRBJ2-7; D not certain. Per the germline V gene, CDR1 is SGHTA and CDR2 is FQGNSA. The CDR3 is made up of 12 amino acids. V lost 1 base to trimming and J lost 12 bases, with 13 bases between them. The DNA for the CDR3 is TGTGCCAGCAGCTTAGACCGACATGATCCGTACTTC. As protein: CASSLDRHDPYF. The full variable domain, in which reference TRBV7-2 and TRBJ2-7 provide the parts outside the CDR3, is GAGVSQSPSNKVTEKGKDVELRCDPISGHTALYWYRQSLGQGLEFLIYFQGNSAPDKSGLPSDRFSAERTGGSVSTLTIQRTQQEDSAVYLCASSLDRHDPYFGPGTRLTVT.

The sample holds many counts of this clone. The gene calls are TRBV29-1 and TRBJ2-7; possible D gene TRBD2, 5 bases. The CDR3 covers 14 residues. V shed 6 bases and J shed 4 bases, with 19 bases lying between them. Germline CDR1 is SQVTM and CDR2 is ANQGSEA. CDR3 region: CSVTGLGSGYEQYF. The CDR3 coding sequence is TGCAGCGTCACTGGCCTCGGGTCGGGGTACGAGCAGTACTTC.

This clone was detected many times. This rearrangement joins TRBV5-4 to TRBJ1-1; D not resolved. V lost 0 bases and J lost 1, with 4 bases in between. Germline CDR1 and CDR2: SGHNT and YYREEE (reference sequence). The CDR3 is 13 residues long. CDR3 amino acids: CASSLGTNTEAFF. DNA of the CDR3: TGTGCCAGCAGCTTGGGGACGAACACTGAAGCTTTCTTT.

This clone was observed at least ten times. This rearrangement joins TRBV5-4 to TRBJ1-2, with TRBD1 matching over 12 bases. CDR3 length: 15 amino acids. Germline V gives CDR1 SGHNT, CDR2 YYREEE (reference sequence). After removal of 2 bases from V and 8 bases from J, the junction contained 7 bases not matched to a gene. The CDR3 spells CASSFRDRGLWGYTF. The CDR3 bases are TGTGCCAGCAGCTTCCGGGACAGGGGGCTCTGGGGCTACACCTTC.

The CDR3 DNA is TGCGCCAGCAGCCAAGATCCCAGGGTGGCGGGAGGGACAGATACGCAGTATTTT. Residues: CASSQDPRVAGGTDTQYF. This chain joins TRBV4-1 and TRBJ2-3, with 9 nucleotides matching TRBD2. The germline V gene has CDR1 MGHRA and CDR2 YSYEKL. The V segment lost 0 bases and the J segment 3 bases; nucleotides outside the gene matches: 10. The CDR3 loop spans 18 amino acids.

This clone was recorded many times. The rearrangement joins TRBV6-5 to TRBJ2-1; 9 bases match TRBD1. The V gene end was trimmed by 2 bases and the J gene end by 7 bases; junction bases not matched to a gene: 6. CDR3 length: 15 amino acids. Germline V gene data show CDR1 as MNHEY and CDR2 as SVGAGI. The CDR3 is CASSYIPGQGNEQFF. CDR3 sequence (DNA): TGTGCCAGCAGTTACATCCCGGGACAGGGTAATGAGCAGTTCTTC.

The sample holds many counts of this clone. The V gene is TRBV3-1, the J gene TRBJ1-1; D unresolved. The germline V gene has CDR1 LGHDT and CDR2 YNNKEL (reference sequence). V was shortened by 6 bases and J by 11 bases, with 13 bases between the two germline ends. The CDR3 runs to 11 residues. The CDR3 DNA follows: TGTGCCAGCAGAAAAGGGCCGGAGGCTTTCTTT. Amino acid sequence: CASRKGPEAFF.

At least ten counts were recorded for this clone. The chain uses TRBV27 and TRBJ2-7; 9 bases line up with TRBD1. The germline gives CDR1 MNHEY, CDR2 SMNVEV (reference sequence). This CDR3 is 15 amino acids long. With 5 bases clipped from V and 3 bases from J, the junction kept 8 bases outside the gene matches. This CDR3 reads CASSATGTGLYEQYF. The CDR3 DNA is TGTGCCAGCAGTGCAACCGGGACAGGGCTCTACGAGCAGTACTTC.

In this sample, this clone is medium-sized. The V call is TRBV20-1, the J call TRBJ2-1, with 10 bases lining up with TRBD1. Germline-derived CDR1 and CDR2 are DFQATT and SNEGSKA (reference sequence). V shed 1 base, J shed 8 bases, and the junction held 8 bases outside the gene matches. The CDR3 has 15 amino acids. The CDR3 is CSARGDRGRWDEQFF. CDR3 bases: TGCAGTGCTAGAGGTGACAGGGGGCGGTGGGATGAGCAGTTCTTC.

This clone has a count of ten or more. The chain is built from TRBV20-1 and TRBJ2-1; 8 bases line up with TRBD1. Germline loops: CDR1 DFQATT, CDR2 SNEGSKA (reference sequence). The CDR3 runs to 14 residues. After removal of 3 bases from V and 6 bases from J, the junction contained 7 bases not matched to a gene. In nucleotides, the CDR3 is TGCAGTGCTAGGACAGGACAGGGCGGCAATGAGCAGTTCTTC. This codes for CSARTGQGGNEQFF.

This clone has at least ten counts. The chain has TRBV30 and TRBJ2-2; possibly TRBD1 or TRBD2 for D (5 bases each). Germline values: CDR1 GTSNPN, CDR2 SVGIG (reference sequence). V gave up 4 bases and J gave up 6 bases, with 9 bases separating them. The CDR3 sequence is 12 residues long. CDR3 loop: CAWNTGPGELFF. DNA of the CDR3: TGTGCCTGGAACACGGGACCCGGGGAGCTGTTTTTT.

The chain uses TRBV20-1 and TRBJ1-2; TRBD1 matches at 7 bases. CDR3 length: 14 amino acids. The V gene end was trimmed by 6 bases and the J gene end by 7 bases; junction bases not matched to a gene: 14. Looked up from germline, CDR1 is DFQATT and CDR2 is SNEGSKA (reference sequence). The CDR3 reads CSAVNRGNICGYTF. In nucleotides, the CDR3 is TGCAGTGCAGTTAACAGGGGAAATATCTGTGGCTACACCTTC.

This clone showed up many times. V gene TRBV12-3 or TRBV12-4 combines with J gene TRBJ1-6; maybe TRBD1 (6 bases). V lost 7 bases and J lost 6, with 16 bases in between. The CDR3 length is 15 residues. DNA for the CDR3: TGTGCCAGCACATTACAGGGAGTTAGTAATTCACCCCTCCACTTT. Translated, it gives CASTLQGVSNSPLHF.

This clone is labeled medium-sized (0.01 to 0.1%). The chain recombines TRBV3-1 with TRBJ2-7; the D is unclear. Trimming took 6 bases from V and 3 from J, leaving 9 bases between them. The CDR3 covers 12 residues. The V gene's germline CDR1 is LGHDT and CDR2 YNNKEL (reference sequence). CDR3 sequence: CASSHGFYEQYF. CDR3 nucleotides: TGTGCCAGCAGTCACGGGTTCTACGAGCAGTACTTC.

This clone was seen a few times. V usage is TRBV19 and J usage is TRBJ2-2; D might be TRBD2 (6 bases). CDR1 and CDR2 from the germline V gene are LNHDA and SQIVND (reference sequence). Trimming took 3 bases from V and 7 from J, leaving 9 bases between them. The CDR3 totals 13 residues. CDR3 bases: TGTGCCAGTAGTATCGCCGGGGGCGGGGAGCTGTTTTTT. It yields the protein CASSIAGGGELFF.

There are many counts of this clone. This chain joins TRBV19 and TRBJ1-5; no reliable D call. The germline V gene has CDR1 LNHDA and CDR2 SQIVND (reference sequence). The CDR3 spans 14 residues. V was pared by 2 bases and J by 3 bases, with 8 bases between. This chain's CDR3 is CASSISGYNQPQHF. CDR3 nucleotide sequence: TGTGCCAGTAGTATATCGGGTTACAATCAGCCCCAGCATTTT.

This clone was seen ten or more times. Other DNA sequences from this sample encode an identical CDR3 as well. The chain uses TRBV7-6 and TRBJ2-1; TRBD2 is a possible D gene (6 bases). Trimming stripped 0 bases from V and 10 bases from J, with 7 bases between. The CDR3 consists of 12 residues. The germline gives CDR1 SGHVS, CDR2 FNYEAQ. As DNA, the CDR3 is TGTGCCAGCAGCTTAGCGGGGGGAGAGCAGTTCTTC. Protein: CASSLAGGEQFF.

This clone was picked up many times. The chain combines TRBV5-4 with TRBJ2-5; possible D gene TRBD1, 6 bases. This CDR3 region has 16 residues. The V and J ends lost 0 bases and 3 bases respectively, with 15 bases between them. CDR1 SGHNT and CDR2 YYREEE come from the germline V gene (reference sequence). The chain's CDR3 is CASSLVPVAGEETQYF. The CDR3 nucleotides are TGTGCCAGCAGCTTGGTCCCCGTGGCAGGGGAAGAGACCCAGTACTTC.

This clone was counted ten times or more. The V gene is TRBV20-1, the J gene TRBJ1-2; D gene uncertain. Looked up from germline, CDR1 is DFQATT and CDR2 is SNEGSKA (reference sequence). V dropped 3 bases and J dropped 7 bases, with 15 bases sitting between them. The CDR3 contains 13 residues. CDR3 nucleotides: TGCAGTGCTAGTCTGCCCCGAGTTGGTGGCTACACCTTC. Protein sequence: CSASLPRVGGYTF.

This clone was recorded at least ten times. A much larger clone is a single base away; this may be a read error. This sample also contains other DNA sequences that code for the same CDR3. The chain joins TRBV6-1 to TRBJ2-1; 8 nucleotides match TRBD1. The CDR3 consists of 14 residues. Per germline, CDR1 MNHNS and CDR2 SASEGT. CDR3 sequence: CASSEAYRGNEQFF. The CDR3 DNA sequence: TGTGCCAGCAGTGAAGCTTACAGGGGGAATGAGCAGTTCTTT.

In this sample, this clone turned up many times. V and J are TRBV28 and TRBJ2-7; the match to TRBD1 covers 7 bases. In germline, CDR1 is MDHEN, CDR2 SYDVKM. This CDR3 spans 16 amino acids. The junction had 15 bases not matched to a gene; V was cut back by 5 bases and J by 5 bases. CDR3 DNA: TGTGCCAGCAGTCCCGGAAAAGGGGGCGCTCAGGACGAGCAGTACTTC. This gives the protein CASSPGKGGAQDEQYF. The full variable domain, completed using reference TRBV28 and TRBJ2-7, is DVKVTQSSRYLVKRTGEKVFLECVQDMDHENMFWYRQDPGLGLRLIYFSYDVKMKEKGDIPEGYSVSREKKERFSLILESASTNQTSMYLCASSPGKGGAQDEQYFGPGTRLTVT.

This chain connects TRBV15 to TRBJ2-1, with 9 bases identical to TRBD2. The CDR3 consists of 16 residues. The V gene's germline CDR1 is LNHNV and CDR2 YYDKDF (reference sequence). J gave up 4 bases and V 0 bases, and 4 bases lay outside the gene matches. The CDR3 sequence is CATSRDGTSLYNEQFF. In DNA form, the CDR3 reads TGTGCCACCAGCAGAGACGGGACTAGCTTATACAATGAGCAGTTCTTC.

In its sample, this clone was seen many times. The chain links TRBV27 to TRBJ2-1; 13 bases agree with TRBD2. The CDR3 loop spans 15 amino acids. The germline CDR1 and CDR2 sequences are MNHEY and SMNVEV (reference sequence). The J segment lost 9 bases and the V segment lost 5 bases, leaving 7 bases of the junction unmatched. In DNA form, the CDR3 reads TGTGCCAGCAGTGAACTAGCGGGAGGGTTGGGTGAGCAGTTCTTC. Residues: CASSELAGGLGEQFF.

This clone occurred many times. The rearrangement uses TRBV6-1 and TRBJ1-2; maybe TRBD1 (6 bases). V was clipped by 5 bases and J by 2 bases, with 12 bases between them. The CDR3 is 14 residues long. Germline V lookup: CDR1 MNHNS, CDR2 SASEGT. The CDR3 coding sequence is TGTGCCAGCAGTCCGACAGGTGTCAACTATGGCTACACCTTC. Protein product: CASSPTGVNYGYTF.

About this clone: Germline and junction disagree at one end, which may indicate a read error. The chain recombines TRBV3-1 with TRBJ2-6; 9 bases line up with TRBD2. Germline V gene lookup returns CDR1 LGHDT and CDR2 YNNKEL (reference sequence). CDR3 length equals 20 residues. The CDR3 DNA sequence: TGCGCCAGCAGCCAAGGGATTAGCGGGAGTTTCCTCCCTGGGTCCAACGTCCTGACTTTC. Translated: CASSQGISGSFLPGSNVLTF. Full variable domain (missing parts from reference TRBV3-1 and TRBJ2-6): DTAVSQTPKYLVTQMGNDKSIKCEQNLGHDTMYWYKQDSKKFLKIMFSYNNKELIINETVPNRFSPKSPDKAHLNLHINSLELGDSAVYFCASSQGISGSFLPGSNVLTFGAGSRLTVL.

The table lists this clone with a few counts. This sequence joins TRBV28 and TRBJ1-2; the D gene is possibly TRBD1 (6 bases). The V end was cut by 3 bases, the J end by 4 bases, with 9 bases between. CDR1 is MDHEN and CDR2 is SYDVKM in the germline V gene. The CDR3 is 13 amino acids. In DNA form, the CDR3 reads TGTGCCAGCAGTTTCCGGACAGCCTATGGCTACACCTTC. Encoded protein: CASSFRTAYGYTF.

CDR3: CSAREPFLNEQYF. The DNA for the CDR3 is TGCAGTGCTAGAGAACCCTTTCTCAACGAGCAGTACTTC. The chain recombines TRBV20-1 with TRBJ2-7; D call uncertain. Germline CDR1 is DFQATT and CDR2 is SNEGSKA (reference sequence). The CDR3 length is 13 residues. The V and J ends lost 0 bases and 5 bases respectively, with 11 bases between them.